Listed here are 21 T cell receptor beta chains from one sample, sequenced in a study of T cells in narcolepsy (dated by TCRdb to the late 2010s). The library was obtained by the immunoSEQ multiplex PCR assay. TCRdb took this table from immuneACCESS and kept in-frame rearrangements with V and J called. Such tables lack part of the clones; where checked against another copy, unresolved V genes explain under half of the gap, and the rest is unexplained. Within this sample are tens of thousands of clones, with more than 70% of them counted one time only. Roughly 1% of the sample belongs to the ten largest clones. The specimen sequenced was memory (CD45RA-) CD4+ T cells from blood. Interpreted using the paper, the cell subset or site label stands for: memory T cells sorted ex vivo from peripheral blood. Every receptor here comes from a human donor in good health.

This clone appeared a single time. V gene TRBV20-1 combines with J gene TRBJ2-1; D unclear. The length of the CDR3 is 11 residues. The ends were cut back, 3 bases at V and 8 bases at J, with 8 bases in the middle. The germline CDR1 and CDR2 sequences are DFQATT and SNEGSKA (reference sequence). In nucleotides, the CDR3 is TGCAGTGCTAGCGACGTCGATGAGCAGTTCTTC. This gives the protein CSASDVDEQFF.

The chain is built from TRBV19 and TRBJ2-2, with 8 bases aligning to TRBD1. CDR1 LNHDA and CDR2 SQIVND come from the germline V gene (reference sequence). The junction had 8 bases not matched to a gene; V was cut back by 4 bases and J by 4 bases. The CDR3 has 16 residues. CDR3: CASSKGDRGSTGELFF. The CDR3 DNA follows: TGTGCCAGTAGTAAGGGAGACAGGGGTAGCACCGGGGAGCTGTTTTTT.

This chain connects TRBV6-1 to TRBJ2-3; 10 positions match TRBD2. V was pared by 7 bases and J by 4 bases, with 5 bases of the junction left unmatched. The CDR3 totals 14 residues. From germline, CDR1 is MNHNS and CDR2 SASEGT. This CDR3 reads CASKSGGAPDTQYF. As DNA, the CDR3 is TGTGCCAGCAAAAGCGGGGGGGCTCCAGATACGCAGTATTTT.

J is TRBJ2-7 and V is TRBV2; D is uncertain. This CDR3 spans 15 amino acids. Trimming left V 3 bases short and J 5 bases short, with 17 bases between. In germline, CDR1 is SNHLY, CDR2 FYNNEI. The CDR3 DNA follows: TGTGCCAGCAGTGAGGTATCCGTCATCCCCCACGAGCAGTACTTC. This codes for CASSEVSVIPHEQYF.

The V call is TRBV18, the J call TRBJ1-5; TRBD1 agrees at 8 bases. The germline CDR1 and CDR2 sequences are KGHSH and LQKENI. The CDR3 has 14 residues. V dropped 4 bases and J dropped 5; count of bases not matched to a gene: 4. The CDR3 nucleotides are TGTGCCAGCTCACTAAAACAGGGGGATCAGCCCCAGCATTTT. Its protein is CASSLKQGDQPQHF.

CDR3 protein: CASSELGVNSNQPQHF. The CDR3 DNA follows: TGTGCCAGCAGTGAACTGGGGGTGAATAGCAATCAGCCCCAGCATTTT. The chain has TRBV6-1 and TRBJ1-5; D possibly corresponds to TRBD1 (5 bases). The V gene lost 2 bases and the J gene lost 0 bases, with 11 bases spanning the gap. Germline assignment: CDR1 MNHNS and CDR2 SASEGT. This CDR3 comprises 16 residues.

The chain carries TRBV5-1 and TRBJ2-3; the D is unclear. Germline CDR1 SGHRS, CDR2 YFSETQ. Deletions cut 1 base from V and 3 bases from J, with 9 bases between. CDR3 length: 14 amino acids. CDR3: CASSLSGGTDTQYF. In nucleotides, the CDR3 is TGCGCCAGCAGCTTGTCGGGTGGGACAGATACGCAGTATTTT.

The CDR3 here is CASSSRDRPNYGYTF. CDR3 DNA: TGTGCCAGCAGTTCCCGGGACAGGCCTAACTATGGCTACACCTTC. The J gene is TRBJ1-2, the V gene TRBV27, with TRBD1 matching over 8 bases. This CDR3 region has 15 residues. Germline CDR1 MNHEY, CDR2 SMNVEV (reference sequence). V shed 4 bases, J shed 0 bases, and the junction held 4 bases outside the gene matches.

This chain links TRBV6-6 with TRBJ2-1; TRBD2 aligns across 13 bases. The germline V gene has CDR1 MNHNY and CDR2 SVGAGI (reference sequence). Trimming cost V 6 bases and J 3 bases; bases outside gene matches: 5. The CDR3 sequence is 16 residues long. CDR3 sequence reads: CASSRLAGGNYNEQFF. DNA of the CDR3: TGTGCCAGCAGCCGACTAGCGGGAGGAAACTACAATGAGCAGTTCTTC.

The CDR3 coding sequence is TGTGCCAGCAGCGACGGACCCTACCCGTCAATGAACACTGAAGCTTTCTTT. This codes for CASSDGPYPSMNTEAFF. The chain links TRBV7-9 to TRBJ1-1; D ambiguous. The V gene lost 5 bases and the J gene lost 0 bases, with 19 bases spanning the gap. The CDR3 loop spans 17 amino acids. Germline CDR1 and CDR2: SEHNR and FQNEAQ (reference sequence).

The gene calls are TRBV9 and TRBJ1-1; D might be TRBD1 (5 bases). Germline CDR1 reads SGDLS; CDR2 reads YYNGEE. The CDR3 runs to 14 residues. V lost 2 bases and J lost 1, with 9 bases in between. The CDR3 region has the DNA TGTGCCAGCAGCGTCAACACAGGGAACACTGAAGCTTTCTTT. This translates into CASSVNTGNTEAFF. Based on the CDR3 plus reference TRBV9 and TRBJ1-1, the full variable domain is DSGVTQTPKHLITATGQRVTLRCSPRSGDLSVYWYQQSLDQGLQFLIQYYNGEERAKGNILERFSAQQFPDLHSELNLSSLELGDSALYFCASSVNTGNTEAFFGQGTRLTVV.

The rearrangement uses TRBV11-1 and TRBJ1-2, with no clear D. Deletions cut 8 bases from V and 1 base from J, with 8 bases between. CDR3 length: 12 residues. Per germline, CDR1 SGHAT and CDR2 FQDESV (reference sequence). This CDR3 reads CASGRNNYGYTF. The CDR3 region has the DNA TGTGCCAGCGGCAGGAATAACTATGGCTACACCTTC.

This chain connects TRBV28 to TRBJ2-7; D perhaps matches TRBD1 (6 bases). The V gene lost 8 bases and the J gene lost 3 bases, with 17 bases spanning the gap. The CDR3 extends over 14 amino acids. CDR1 and CDR2 (germline): MDHEN, SYDVKM. The CDR3 loop is CASLTLRGGYEQYF. CDR3 in DNA: TGTGCCAGCCTGACACTTAGAGGGGGCTACGAGCAGTACTTC. The complete variable domain, with remaining parts taken from reference TRBV28 and TRBJ2-7, reads DVKVTQSSRYLVKRTGEKVFLECVQDMDHENMFWYRQDPGLGLRLIYFSYDVKMKEKGDIPEGYSVSREKKERFSLILESASTNQTSMYLCASLTLRGGYEQYFGPGTRLTVT.

J is TRBJ1-6 and V is TRBV28; 9 bases map to TRBD1. After removal of 3 bases from V and 3 bases from J, the junction contained 21 bases not matched to a gene. This CDR3 is 22 amino acids long. Germline lookup yields CDR1 MDHEN and CDR2 SYDVKM. The CDR3 loop is CASSFAGQGVEGGQRYNSPLHF. The CDR3 nucleotides read TGTGCCAGCAGTTTCGCGGGACAGGGAGTGGAGGGGGGACAACGCTATAATTCACCCCTCCACTTT.

This clone has only a few counts. The CDR3 nucleotides read TGCGCCAGCAGCCCTCGACTAGCGGGGGTCATGACAGATACGCAGTATTTT. Protein product: CASSPRLAGVMTDTQYF. The gene calls are TRBV5-1 and TRBJ2-3, with TRBD2 matching 12 bases. CDR3 length: 17 residues. Germline V gives CDR1 SGHRS, CDR2 YFSETQ. V was clipped by 4 bases and J by 3 bases; unmatched bases: 9.

The chain recombines TRBV6-5 with TRBJ1-4; the match to TRBD1 covers 7 bases. V gave up 3 bases and J gave up 0 bases; unmatched junction bases: 4. Germline CDR1 is MNHEY and CDR2 is SVGAGI. The length of the CDR3 is 16 residues. The CDR3: CASSYRGRATNEKLFF. The CDR3 DNA reads as TGTGCCAGCAGTTATAGGGGGCGCGCAACTAATGAAAAACTGTTTTTT.

This sequence joins TRBV7-9 and TRBJ2-1; no firm D call. Germline assignment: CDR1 SEHNR and CDR2 FQNEAQ (reference sequence). CDR3 length: 14 amino acids. V was shortened by 3 bases and J by 7 bases, with 13 bases between the two germline ends. In nucleotides, the CDR3 is TGTGCCAGCAGCTTTGGGCCAGGTCGGAATGAGCAGTTCTTC. Amino acid sequence: CASSFGPGRNEQFF. Supplemented by reference TRBV7-9 and TRBJ2-1, the full variable domain reads DTGVSQNPRHKITKRGQNVTFRCDPISEHNRLYWYRQTLGQGPEFLTYFQNEAQLEKSRLLSDRFSAERPKGSFSTLEIQRTEQGDSAMYLCASSFGPGRNEQFFGPGTRLTVL.

This clone was recorded a few times. The chain links TRBV29-1 to TRBJ1-5; D ambiguous. The CDR3 covers 13 residues. CDR1 and CDR2 (germline): SQVTM, ANQGSEA. V was cut by 0 bases and J by 4 bases, with 7 bases left in between. The CDR3, as DNA: TGCAGCGTTGAAGAGTCTAGTAATCAGCCCCAGCATTTT. Translation gives CSVEESSNQPQHF.

The rearrangement links TRBV5-1 to TRBJ1-2, with D possibly matching TRBD1 (6 bases). Germline values: CDR1 SGHRS, CDR2 YFSETQ. Trimming pared 4 bases from V and 6 bases from J, leaving 22 bases between. This CDR3 region has 16 residues. CDR3 bases: TGCGCCAGCAGCCCCCGGGACACCCAAGGGGTGGATGGCTACACCTTC. This translates into CASSPRDTQGVDGYTF.

The J gene is TRBJ1-2, the V gene TRBV29-1, with 9 positions matching TRBD1. There are 13 residues in the CDR3. Germline CDR1 and CDR2: SQVTM and ANQGSEA. After removal of 6 bases from V and 3 bases from J, the junction contained 5 bases not matched to a gene. The CDR3 DNA reads as TGCAGCGTAGGGACAGGGTCGGACTATGGCTACACCTTC. This sequence encodes CSVGTGSDYGYTF.

CDR3 bases: TGTGCCAGCAGCAGACTAGCGGGTACAATGAGTGAGCAGTTCTTC. Its protein product is CASSRLAGTMSEQFF. The chain employs TRBV6-1 and TRBJ2-1; 10 bases are a match to TRBD2. V gave up 6 bases and J gave up 9 bases; unmatched junction bases: 11. Germline V gives CDR1 MNHNS, CDR2 SASEGT. The CDR3 contains 15 residues.